Listed below are T cell receptor beta chains from one sample, sequenced in a study of blood T cell repertoires in COVID-19. Generated by immunoSEQ multiplex PCR, the TCRdb table keeps only in-frame clones and is missing some. The sample has more than 90,000 clones, approximately 86% seen once. The sample taken for sequencing was peripheral blood. These TCRs come from a human donor in a cohort sampled during active COVID-19. Both conserved end residues are part of each CDR3. The D gene is left open where the match is weak. Some rows mark clone size as missing; the rest say once, few, many or name a class of expanded clone.

d_gene | j_gene | abundance | v_gene | len | CDR3nt | CDR3aa
TRBD1 | TRBJ2-7 | once | TRBV6-6 | 15 | TGTGCCAGCAGTTCCTGGACAGGGTCTTCCTACGAGCAGTACTTC | CASSSWTGSSYEQYF
TRBD2 | TRBJ2-5 | - | TRBV7-2 | 18 | TGTGCCAGCAGCGGTCTCGGGGGAGCGGGAAACCCCCGGGAGACCCAGTACTTC | CASSGLGGAGNPRETQYF
- | TRBJ1-3 | - | TRBV5-4 | 17 | TGTGCCAGCAGCTCCATGCTGGACATACGCTCTGGAAACACCATATATTTT | CASSSMLDIRSGNTIYF
- | TRBJ2-2 | - | TRBV3-1/TRBV3-2 | 14 | TGTGCCAGCAGCCTACGACAGCATTGGGGGGAGCTGTTTTTT | CASSLRQHWGELFF
TRBD2 | TRBJ2-3 | - | TRBV6-6 | 16 | TGTGCCAGCAGTTACGGCGGGGGGGCCCTATCAGATACGCAGTATTTT | CASSYGGGALSDTQYF
TRBD2 | TRBJ2-3 | - | TRBV7-3 | 13 | TGTGCCAGCGGATTAATCGGGGGGGATACGCAGTATTTT | CASGLIGGDTQYF
- | TRBJ2-7 | - | TRBV2 | 13 | TGTGCCAGCAGTGACGAGCCCCCTTACGAGCAGTACTTC | CASSDEPPYEQYF
TRBD1 | TRBJ2-6 | - | TRBV7-3 | 15 | TGTGCCAGCAGGGACGACAGGGCTGGAGCCAACGTCCTGACTTTC | CASRDDRAGANVLTF
- | TRBJ2-7 | - | TRBV13 | 11 | TGTGCCAGCAGCTATTCCGGGGAGCAGTACTTC | CASSYSGEQYF
TRBD2 | TRBJ2-3 | - | TRBV4-3 | 19 | TGCGCCAGCAGCCAAGCCCTCCCCCGGGCTAGCGGGAACACAGATACGCAGTATTTT | CASSQALPRASGNTDTQYF
- | TRBJ2-5 | - | TRBV5-8 | 13 | TGTGCCAGCAGCTTGTCGTACCAAGAGACCCAGTACTTC | CASSLSYQETQYF
TRBD2 | TRBJ2-7 | - | TRBV4-2 | 14 | TGTGCCAGCAGCCTGGGGACTAGTTCCTACGAGCAGTACTTC | CASSLGTSSYEQYF
- | TRBJ2-3 | - | TRBV19 | 17 | TGTGCCAGTAGTATAGAGAGGGACACTCCTAGCACAGATACGCAGTATTTT | CASSIERDTPSTDTQYF
- | TRBJ2-6 | - | TRBV5-6 | 16 | TGTGCCAGCAGCCACATACGGGGGTCCGGGGCCAACGTCCTGACTTTC | CASSHIRGSGANVLTF
TRBD1 | TRBJ2-1 | - | TRBV30 | 14 | TGTGCCAGCTACAGGGGAGAAGCCTACAATGAGCAGTTCTTC | CASYRGEAYNEQFF
TRBD1 | TRBJ1-2 | - | TRBV9 | 14 | TGTGCCAGCAGCGTAGAGGACAGGGCCTATGGCTACACCTTC | CASSVEDRAYGYTF
- | TRBJ2-7 | - | TRBV28 | 11 | TGTGCCAGCGGACTGCGCTACGAGCAGTACTTC | CASGLRYEQYF
TRBD2 | TRBJ2-1 | - | TRBV7-8 | 15 | TGTGCCAGCAGATTACCAGCGGGAGTTGGCGGTGAGCAGTTCTTC | CASRLPAGVGGEQFF
- | TRBJ1-1 | - | TRBV7-9 | 15 | TGTGCCAGCAGCGCCCTGGGGGGGGGAGAGACTGAAGCTTTCTTT | CASSALGGGETEAFF
- | TRBJ2-2 | - | TRBV18 | 12 | TGTGCCAGCCGAATAGACACCGGGGAGCTGTTTTTT | CASRIDTGELFF
TRBD2 | TRBJ2-5 | - | TRBV7-3 | 17 | TGTGCCAGCAGCCCTGGGGAAGTAGCGGGGAGCCAAGAGACCCAGTACTTC | CASSPGEVAGSQETQYF
- | TRBJ1-5 | few | TRBV7-9 | 14 | TGTGCCAGCAGTCCCGGGGGTTTCAATCAGCCCCAGCATTTT | CASSPGGFNQPQHF
- | TRBJ1-2 | - | TRBV28 | 13 | TGTGCCAGCAGTTTAGGGAGGGTCCTTGGCTACACCTTC | CASSLGRVLGYTF
- | TRBJ2-7 | - | TRBV9 | 15 | TGTGCCAGCAGCGAGGCCGGGGGATTCAGCGCCGAGCAGTACTTC | CASSEAGGFSAEQYF
TRBD1 | TRBJ1-2 | - | TRBV7-3 | 15 | TGTGCCAGCAGCTTAAGCGGACAGGGGAGCTATGGCTACACCTTC | CASSLSGQGSYGYTF
TRBD2 | TRBJ2-1 | - | TRBV4-3 | 15 | TGCGCCAGCAGCTGGGGACTAGCGGAGTACAATGAGCAGTTCTTC | CASSWGLAEYNEQFF
TRBD1 | TRBJ1-4 | - | TRBV30 | 15 | TGTGCCTGGAGTGTACCCGGACAGGGGTGGAAAAAACTGTTTTTT | CAWSVPGQGWKKLFF
- | TRBJ1-5 | few | TRBV19 | 17 | TGTGCCAGTAGTATATTGGGCAGGGGAGGGGGCAATCAGCCCCAGCATTTT | CASSILGRGGGNQPQHF
- | TRBJ2-5 | - | TRBV4-2 | 14 | TGTGCCAGCAGCCAAGATCACCCGGGTGAGACCCAGTACTTC | CASSQDHPGETQYF
- | TRBJ1-4 | - | TRBV5-4 | 16 | TGTGCCAGCAGCCCGTGGGGGCCCAGGGAGGGTGAAAAACTGTTTTTT | CASSPWGPREGEKLFF
- | TRBJ2-5 | - | TRBV7-9 | 13 | TGTGCCAGCAGCCTCCCCCTGAGGGAGACCCAGTACTTC | CASSLPLRETQYF
TRBD1 | TRBJ1-5 | - | TRBV5-8 | 14 | TGTGCCAGCAGCTTGGCGACAGGGGTTCAGCCCCAGCATTTT | CASSLATGVQPQHF
TRBD2 | TRBJ2-7 | - | TRBV4-1 | 19 | TGCGCCAGCAGCCAAGGGGCGACTAGCGGGGGCACGAGCTCCTACGAGCAGTACTTC | CASSQGATSGGTSSYEQYF
TRBD2 | TRBJ2-7 | - | TRBV4-2 | 17 | TGTGCCAGCAGCCAAGATGGGCTAGCGGGTACCACCTACGAGCAGTACTTC | CASSQDGLAGTTYEQYF
TRBD1 | TRBJ2-7 | - | TRBV11-2 | 17 | TGTGCCAGCAGCCATCTCAAAAGTCGAGACAGGGGCTACGAGCAGTACTTC | CASSHLKSRDRGYEQYF
- | TRBJ1-6 | - | TRBV19 | 14 | TGTGCCAGTAGTAAGAGCTCCTATAATTCACCCCTCCACTTT | CASSKSSYNSPLHF
- | TRBJ1-4 | - | TRBV4-3 | 16 | TGCGCCAGCAGCCTAGAGCCAAAGGGGCGCCATGAAAAACTGTTTTTT | CASSLEPKGRHEKLFF
TRBD1 | TRBJ1-3 | - | TRBV4-2 | 15 | TGTGCCAGCAGCGTCCGGACAGGGGCTGGAAACACCATATATTTT | CASSVRTGAGNTIYF
TRBD1 | TRBJ2-7 | few | TRBV4-1 | 15 | TGCGCCAGCAGCCAAGATAGGACAGGGTTCCACGAGCAGTACTTC | CASSQDRTGFHEQYF
TRBD1 | TRBJ2-2 | - | TRBV19 | 15 | TGTGCCAGTAGCCCGGGACAGGGGTACACCGGGGAGCTGTTTTTT | CASSPGQGYTGELFF
TRBD1 | TRBJ1-5 | - | TRBV27 | 15 | TGTGCCAGCAGCCACAGGGGGCAACTTAATCAGCCCCAGCATTTT | CASSHRGQLNQPQHF
TRBD1 | TRBJ2-1 | - | TRBV7-2 | 15 | TGTGCCAGCAGTTTCCGGGACAGGGGGCGCGTTGAGCAGTTCTTC | CASSFRDRGRVEQFF
- | TRBJ2-3 | - | TRBV9 | 16 | TGTGCCAGCAGCCCAACAGCGGGCCTTAGCACAGATACGCAGTATTTT | CASSPTAGLSTDTQYF
- | TRBJ2-7 | - | TRBV30 | 12 | TGTGCCTGGAGTGTTCGAGGGCTTAAGGAGTACTTC | CAWSVRGLKEYF
- | TRBJ2-2 | - | TRBV9 | 16 | TGTGCCAGCAGCGTAGATGGCGGTTTGAACACCGGGGAGCTGTTTTTT | CASSVDGGLNTGELFF
TRBD1 | TRBJ1-2 | - | TRBV3-1/TRBV3-2 | 13 | TGTGCCAGCGCCCTGGGACAGATCTATGGCTACACCTTC | CASALGQIYGYTF
- | TRBJ1-6 | few | TRBV5-1 | 15 | TGCGCCAGCAGCTTGGAGGGGCAGGAGAATTCACCCCTCCACTTT | CASSLEGQENSPLHF
- | TRBJ1-4 | - | TRBV9 | 16 | TGTGCCAGCAGCGTCCGACCCTTACCGGAGGGTGAAAAACTGTTTTTT | CASSVRPLPEGEKLFF
- | TRBJ2-2 | once | TRBV3-1/TRBV3-2 | 12 | TGTGCCAGCAGCCAAGATGGGCGGGAGCTGTTTTTT | CASSQDGRELFF
- | TRBJ2-3 | - | TRBV5-1 | 15 | TGCGCCAGCAGCTTGGATCGACTACACCTAGATACGCAGTATTTT | CASSLDRLHLDTQYF
TRBD1 | TRBJ2-1 | - | TRBV24-1 | 17 | TGTGCCACCAGTGATTTTACCGGGGACAGGGGGCTCAATGAGCAGTTCTTC | CATSDFTGDRGLNEQFF
- | TRBJ2-4 | - | TRBV20-1 | 14 | TGCAGTGCTAGTTGGCGACAGACTAAAAACATTCAGTACTTC | CSASWRQTKNIQYF
- | TRBJ2-5 | - | TRBV7-3 | 14 | TGTGCCAGCAGCTTATATGGCTTCCAAGAGACCCAGTACTTC | CASSLYGFQETQYF
- | TRBJ1-3 | - | TRBV4-2 | 15 | TGTGCCAGCAGCCAAGATGGAGGCTCTGGAAACACCATATATTTT | CASSQDGGSGNTIYF
- | TRBJ2-7 | - | TRBV6-2/TRBV6-3 | 13 | TGTGCCAGCAGTTACGCAGTAACCTACGAGCAGTACTTC | CASSYAVTYEQYF
- | TRBJ2-2 | - | TRBV9 | 15 | TGTGCCAGCAGCGTAGCGGGTATTAACACCGGGGAGCTGTTTTTT | CASSVAGINTGELFF
- | TRBJ1-2 | few | TRBV11-2 | 14 | TGTGCCAGCAGCTTAGATAGGGCAGGGGACGGCTACACCTTC | CASSLDRAGDGYTF
TRBD2 | TRBJ2-5 | - | TRBV5-8 | 15 | TGTGCCAGCAGCTTGGTGGTAGCGGGAGGGGAGACCCAGTACTTC | CASSLVVAGGETQYF
- | TRBJ2-7 | few | TRBV6-5 | 15 | TGTGCCAGCAGTTATGGAGGGAGTGCATCCTACGAGCAGTACTTC | CASSYGGSASYEQYF